The clone carrying this T cell receptor beta chain was seen a few times. The antigen is undetermined. This sample was included in a study of vaccination and CD4 T cells after COVID-19. Scientists ran DNA taken from cultured CD4+ T cells through the Oncomine TCR Beta short-read assay for sequencing. TCRdb analysed the PCR reads with MiXCR anew, one entry per CDR3 protein. Among 10,000 to 15,000 distinct CDR3 sequences listed, more than 55% were seen once. Documented treatment: roughly 10-day PBMC culture with coronavirus spike peptide pools or control peptides (ViraFEST assay). V lost 3 bases and J lost 6, with 8 bases in between. The CDR3 covers 12 residues. Germline CDR1 is SQVTM and CDR2 is ANQGSEA.

The sequence was collected from a human donor who had recovered from COVID-19. The rearrangement joins TRBV29-1 to TRBJ2-2; no firm D call. Sequenced: CD4+ T cells from blood, cultured in vitro. CDR3 sequence (DNA): TGCAGCGTTGAGGTCCTGGCCGGGGAGCTGTTTTTT. Translated, it gives CSVEVLAGELFF.